The clone carrying this T cell receptor (beta chain) has just a few counts. Its target is not known. The entry originates in a study of beta chain features in type 1 diabetes. Turning to the study itself: Examination spanned 100 million to 130 million sorted cells from all samples.

Only one heparinised blood draw was taken per donor, and its volume averaged approximately 0.11 L. As every portion of the isolated RNA was reverse transcribed, the sequencing read expressed TCRB transcripts. The assay was immunoSEQ multiplex PCR, and TCRdb's table has in-frame clones only and misses some. The sample gives about 900,000 clones, roughly 17% of which show up once; around 0.02% is in the top ten. The CDR3 is made up of 15 amino acids. Germline assignment: CDR1 MDHEN and CDR2 SYDVKM. With 7 bases removed from V and 11 bases from J, the gap between germline ends came to 24 bases. Study conclusions and caveats: In comparison with healthy donors, patients had naive, central memory and Treg TCRB repertoires that appeared more similar. Type 1 diabetes patients had TCRB CDR3s that were shorter (moderately but significantly so) in all four CD4+ subsets.

The V and J genes are TRBV28 and TRBJ1-3; maybe TRBD1 (5 bases). The TCR sequence derives from a woman under 30 in good health. The material sequenced was naive CD4+ T cells from blood. The CDR3 reads CASNPGGGTPYSIYF. CDR3 DNA sequence: TGTGCCAGCAACCCTGGGGGGGGAACACCATACTCCATATATTTT.